This T cell receptor beta chain was sequenced during a study of blood T cell repertoires in COVID-19. Study information: Some COVID-19 samples were acute and others convalescent; all came from the United States, Italy and Spain. PBMCs, B-cell-depleted T cells, or T cells were the source of the cDNA or gDNA that made up the material.

Data came from immunoSEQ multiplex PCR; TCRdb stores just in-frame clones and leaves some out. The sample includes 200,000 to 250,000 clones, about nine tenths of them seen just once. The ends lost 5 bases at V and 6 bases at J; junction bases unmatched: 13. This CDR3 spans 15 amino acids. From germline, CDR1 is SGHTA and CDR2 FQGNSA. The receptor was derived from a man in his 60s who had recovered from COVID-19. The rearrangement uses TRBV7-2 and TRBJ2-7; TRBD2 agrees at 7 bases. The sample taken for sequencing was peripheral blood. The CDR3 is CASSTLGAGRSEQYF. CDR3 bases: TGTGCCAGCAGCACACTGGGAGCGGGGAGGAGCGAGCAGTACTTC.